What follows are 26 T cell receptor beta chains derived from one specimen sequenced in a study of blood T cells in healthy people across ages. Combining a sample-barcoded 5' primer with a J-beta primer mix, a second PCR ran for about 7 to 11 cycles. TCRdb re-derived calls from the 5' RACE reads in MiXCR, one entry per CDR3 protein. The table has 1.5 million to 2 million distinct CDR3 sequences, approximately 28% seen once. Sequenced input: blood. The receptors here all came from a woman younger than 45 in good health.

The chain carries TRBV12-3 or TRBV12-4 and TRBJ2-1; D call uncertain. CDR3 size: 13 residues. V shed 6 bases and J shed 6 bases, with 12 bases lying between them. This CDR3 reads CASSTLTVNEQFF. The CDR3 DNA follows: TGTGCCAGCAGCACCCTGACGGTCAATGAGCAGTTCTTC.

The genes are TRBV11-2 and TRBJ1-2, with D uncertain. V was clipped by 4 bases and J by 0 bases, with 15 bases between them. The CDR3 sequence is 16 residues long. Germline CDR1 is SGHAT and CDR2 is FQNNGV. The CDR3, as DNA: TGTGCCAGCAGCTCCTGGGCTAGTTATTCTAACTATGGCTACACCTTC. It yields the protein CASSSWASYSNYGYTF.

There are a few counts of this clonotype. The CDR3 sequence: CASSLPQGISYGYTF. The CDR3 DNA is TGTGCCAGCAGCCTACCACAGGGAATTAGCTATGGCTACACCTTC. The J gene is TRBJ1-2, the V gene TRBV7-2; tentative D call: TRBD1 (6 bases). Germline lookup yields CDR1 SGHTA and CDR2 FQGNSA. Trimming cost V 5 bases and J 4 bases, with 17 bases left between them. The CDR3 is 15 amino acids.

V usage is TRBV7-9 and J usage is TRBJ2-2, with D hard to call. The CDR3 consists of 13 residues. Trimming removed 7 bases at V and 7 bases at J, with 13 bases between. The germline V gene has CDR1 SEHNR and CDR2 FQNEAQ (reference sequence). CDR3 sequence: CASKQHLGGELFF. The CDR3 DNA sequence: TGTGCCAGCAAACAGCACCTCGGCGGGGAGCTGTTTTTT.

This clonotype was detected once. This chain connects TRBV20-1 to TRBJ2-7; the D gene is possibly TRBD2 (5 bases). Germline CDR1 reads DFQATT; CDR2 reads SNEGSKA (reference sequence). The CDR3 sequence is 13 residues long. V lost 7 bases and J 1 base, leaving 14 bases between the germline ends. CDR3 nucleotide sequence: TGCAGTGGGCGCAGTAGCGTGTCCTACGAGCAGTACTTC. Residues: CSGRSSVSYEQYF.

This clonotype was seen only a few times. The rearrangement links TRBV6-6 to TRBJ2-1; D might be TRBD2 (6 bases). V lost 5 bases, J lost 8 bases, and 16 bases lay in between. Per germline, CDR1 MNHNY and CDR2 SVGAGI (reference sequence). This CDR3 region has 14 residues. CDR3 in amino acids: CASSQELARHEQFF. The CDR3 nucleotides are TGTGCCAGCAGTCAGGAGCTAGCGCGGCATGAGCAGTTCTTC.

Regarding this clonotype: Being one base from a much bigger clone, this may be a read error. The rearrangement joins TRBV10-3 to TRBJ2-7; D unclear. This CDR3 is 16 amino acids long. V dropped 8 bases and J dropped 0 bases, with 20 bases sitting between them. The germline gives CDR1 ENHRY, CDR2 SYGVKD. The CDR3 DNA follows: TGTGCCATCCGCCCCTCGAGGTCTAGGAGCTCCTACGAGCAGTACTTC. Encoded protein: CAIRPSRSRSSYEQYF.

Only one count was recorded for this clonotype. Being one base from a much bigger clone, this may be a read error. The gene calls are TRBV20-1 and TRBJ2-1, with D unresolved. The CDR3 is made up of 14 amino acids. CDR1 and CDR2 from the germline V gene are DFQATT and SNEGSKA (reference sequence). The CDR3 DNA reads TGCAGTGCTATATTCGGTCGCTCCTACAATGAGCAGGTCTTC. Residues: CSAIFGRSYNEQVF.

The rearrangement joins TRBV6-2 or TRBV6-3 to TRBJ2-1; D is unresolved. V was trimmed by 6 bases and J by 2 bases, leaving 14 bases between them. CDR3 size: 15 residues. Per germline, CDR1 MNHEY and CDR2 SVGEGT. In DNA form, the CDR3 reads TGTGCCAGCAGCTGGGAAGGCGCGACCTACAATGAGCAGTTCTTC. Its translation: CASSWEGATYNEQFF.

The V call is TRBV5-1, the J call TRBJ2-3; 8 bases agree with TRBD2. Per germline, CDR1 SGHRS and CDR2 YFSETQ. J lost 0 bases, V lost 5 bases, and 8 bases had no gene match. The CDR3 loop spans 16 amino acids. CDR3 region: CASRGFSGGSTDTQYF. The CDR3 DNA reads as TGCGCCAGCAGAGGGTTCAGCGGGGGTAGCACAGATACGCAGTATTTT. The variable domain in full, completed from reference TRBV5-1 and TRBJ2-3, reads KAGVTQTPRYLIKTRGQQVTLSCSPISGHRSVSWYQQTPGQGLQFLFEYFSETQRNKGNFPGRFSGRQFSNSRSEMNVSTLELGDSALYLCASRGFSGGSTDTQYFGPGTRLTVL.

The table lists this clonotype with many counts. The chain joins TRBV7-9 to TRBJ2-5, with 8 positions matching TRBD1. Per the germline V gene, CDR1 is SEHNR and CDR2 is FQNEAQ (reference sequence). The CDR3 contains 16 residues. V gave up 6 bases and J gave up 5 bases; unmatched junction bases: 14. The CDR3 region is CASRPRTGRKEETQYF. DNA for the CDR3: TGTGCCAGCAGGCCAAGGACAGGGAGGAAGGAGGAGACCCAGTACTTC.

The chain is built from TRBV20-1 and TRBJ2-7; 9 nucleotides agree with TRBD1. CDR3 length: 13 amino acids. The V segment lost 5 bases and the J segment 5 bases; nucleotides outside the gene matches: 7. Looked up from germline, CDR1 is DFQATT and CDR2 is SNEGSKA (reference sequence). The CDR3 nucleotides are TGCAGTGCTCTCGACAGGGGGAGGCACGAGCAGTACTTC. Encoded protein: CSALDRGRHEQYF.

This clonotype appeared many times. V gene TRBV29-1 combines with J gene TRBJ1-2; D remains ambiguous. Per germline, CDR1 SQVTM and CDR2 ANQGSEA. V lost 5 bases, J lost 4 bases, and 11 bases lay in between. CDR3 length: 12 amino acids. CDR3 DNA sequence: TGCAGCGTTTTCTCCGGCGGCTATGGCTACACCTTC. This translates into CSVFSGGYGYTF. Filled out from reference TRBV29-1 and TRBJ1-2, the complete variable domain reads SAVISQKPSRDICQRGTSLTIQCQVDSQVTMMFWYRQQPGQSLTLIATANQGSEATYESGFVIDKFPISRPNLTFSTLTVSNMSPEDSSIYLCSVFSGGYGYTFGSGTRLTVV.

The gene calls are TRBV11-2 and TRBJ1-2; D not certain. The CDR3 is 16 amino acids. Germline-derived CDR1 and CDR2 are SGHAT and FQNNGV. Trimming took 5 bases from V and 5 from J, leaving 21 bases between them. CDR3 sequence reads: CASSPGSREPLYGYTF. For the CDR3, the DNA is TGTGCCAGCAGCCCGGGGTCGAGGGAGCCGTTGTATGGCTACACCTTC. The whole variable domain, remainder taken from reference TRBV11-2 and TRBJ1-2, is EAGVAQSPRYKIIEKRQSVAFWCNPISGHATLYWYQQILGQGPKLLIQFQNNGVVDDSQLPKDRFSAERLKGVDSTLKIQPAKLEDSAVYLCASSPGSREPLYGYTFGSGTRLTVV.

The rearrangement uses TRBV12-3 or TRBV12-4 and TRBJ1-1; 7 bases are a match to TRBD1. This CDR3 has 14 amino acids. The V and J ends lost 5 bases and 1 base, in that order; junction bases with no gene match: 4. The CDR3 nucleotides are TGTGCCAGCAGTCGGACAGGCAAGAACACTGAAGCTTTCTTT. This codes for CASSRTGKNTEAFF.

This chain uses TRBV20-1 with TRBJ2-1, with 11 bases matching TRBD2. Looked up from germline, CDR1 is DFQATT and CDR2 is SNEGSKA (reference sequence). The CDR3 runs 14 residues. V lost 1 base, J lost 7 bases, and 3 bases stayed unmatched. CDR3 protein: CSARGASGGNEQFF. The DNA of the CDR3 is TGCAGTGCTAGAGGGGCTAGCGGGGGGAATGAGCAGTTCTTC.

The chain has TRBV11-1 and TRBJ2-1, with 8 bases aligning to TRBD2. There are 17 residues in the CDR3. V was clipped by 3 bases and J by 7 bases; unmatched bases: 14. CDR1 SGHAT and CDR2 FQDESV come from the germline V gene (reference sequence). The CDR3 is CASSLAALAANGNEQFF. CDR3 DNA sequence: TGTGCCAGCAGCTTGGCGGCACTAGCGGCGAATGGGAATGAGCAGTTCTTC.

There are many counts of this clonotype. The chain carries TRBV5-4 and TRBJ1-2, with TRBD1 identical over 8 bases. CDR1 and CDR2 from the germline V gene are SGHNT and YYREEE (reference sequence). CDR3 length: 14 amino acids. The trim removed 4 bases at V and 7 bases at J, leaving 9 bases unmatched. CDR3 nucleotides: TGTGCCAGCAGCATCTACGACAGGGGCCGTGGCTACACCTTC. Translating it yields CASSIYDRGRGYTF.

As to this clonotype: The junction does not match germline at one end; this may be a read error. The V and J genes are TRBV5-6 and TRBJ2-5; 13 bases are shared with TRBD2. The last part of the DNA fits TRBJ2-7 better; the J call may be wrong. From germline, CDR1 is SGHDT and CDR2 YYEEEE. There are 17 residues in the CDR3. CDR3 in amino acids: CAGSLGLAGELPDEQYF. CDR3 sequence (DNA): TGTGCCGGCAGCTTAGGACTAGCGGGGGAGCTCCCGGACGAGCAGTACTTC.

In this sample, this clonotype turned up a few times. The chain links TRBV12-3 or TRBV12-4 to TRBJ2-7; D is unresolved. The CDR3 is 15 residues long. The V gene lost 1 base and the J gene lost 4 bases, with 14 bases spanning the gap. The CDR3 coding sequence is TGTGCCAGCAGTTTAGGTGGGAACGGTTTATACGAGCAGTACTTC. Amino acids: CASSLGGNGLYEQYF.

This clonotype turned up a few times. CDR3 in amino acids: CSGGGQYSGELFF. The CDR3, as DNA: TGCAGCGGGGGGGGACAGTACAGCGGGGAGCTGTTTTTT. V is TRBV29-1 and J is TRBJ2-2; D tentatively fits TRBD1 or TRBD2 (7 bases each). Germline-derived CDR1 and CDR2 are SQVTM and ANQGSEA. V was trimmed by 7 bases and J by 7 bases, leaving 16 bases between them. The CDR3 length is 13 residues.

The rearrangement links TRBV9 to TRBJ1-2, with D unresolved. CDR1 and CDR2 (germline): SGDLS, YYNGEE. Trimming stripped 4 bases from V and 8 bases from J, with 18 bases between. The CDR3 contains 14 residues. CDR3 residues: CASSIRKGNSGYTF. CDR3 in DNA: TGTGCCAGCAGCATTCGAAAGGGAAACAGCGGCTACACCTTC.

The chain combines TRBV12-3 or TRBV12-4 with TRBJ1-1, with 10 bases matching TRBD1. V was pared by 6 bases and J by 3 bases, with 7 bases of the junction left unmatched. This CDR3 is built from 15 residues. The CDR3 DNA reads TGTGCCAGCAGACCGGGACAGGGGATTCACACTGAAGCTTTCTTT. Translation gives CASRPGQGIHTEAFF.

In its sample, this clonotype was seen a few times. This sequence joins TRBV20-1 and TRBJ1-1, with TRBD1 matching over 7 bases. The CDR3 contains 16 residues. Unmatched junction bases numbered 7, after V lost 0 bases and J lost 0 bases. CDR1 is DFQATT and CDR2 is SNEGSKA in the germline V gene (reference sequence). The CDR3 DNA is TGCAGTGCTAGAGATACAGGGGCGGGTATGAACACTGAAGCTTTCTTT. Protein: CSARDTGAGMNTEAFF.

The V call is TRBV28, the J call TRBJ2-7; tentative D call: TRBD2 (5 bases). Trimming pared 3 bases from V and 4 bases from J, leaving 13 bases between. The CDR3 has 14 amino acids. The germline gives CDR1 MDHEN, CDR2 SYDVKM. In DNA form, the CDR3 reads TGTGCCAGCAGTTTTCGGGGTCCGGGGTACGAGCAGTACTTC. Protein product: CASSFRGPGYEQYF.

This clonotype was recorded many times. The chain recombines TRBV6-5 with TRBJ2-3, with 14 bases fitting TRBD2. The CDR3 is 20 residues long. The germline V gene encodes CDR1 MNHEY and CDR2 SVGAGI. Trimming took 4 bases from V and 0 from J; bases not matched to a gene: 12. This chain's CDR3 is CASSSRTSGGTSSSTDTQYF. DNA for the CDR3: TGTGCCAGCAGTTCCCGGACTAGCGGGGGGACCTCATCTAGCACAGATACGCAGTATTTT.